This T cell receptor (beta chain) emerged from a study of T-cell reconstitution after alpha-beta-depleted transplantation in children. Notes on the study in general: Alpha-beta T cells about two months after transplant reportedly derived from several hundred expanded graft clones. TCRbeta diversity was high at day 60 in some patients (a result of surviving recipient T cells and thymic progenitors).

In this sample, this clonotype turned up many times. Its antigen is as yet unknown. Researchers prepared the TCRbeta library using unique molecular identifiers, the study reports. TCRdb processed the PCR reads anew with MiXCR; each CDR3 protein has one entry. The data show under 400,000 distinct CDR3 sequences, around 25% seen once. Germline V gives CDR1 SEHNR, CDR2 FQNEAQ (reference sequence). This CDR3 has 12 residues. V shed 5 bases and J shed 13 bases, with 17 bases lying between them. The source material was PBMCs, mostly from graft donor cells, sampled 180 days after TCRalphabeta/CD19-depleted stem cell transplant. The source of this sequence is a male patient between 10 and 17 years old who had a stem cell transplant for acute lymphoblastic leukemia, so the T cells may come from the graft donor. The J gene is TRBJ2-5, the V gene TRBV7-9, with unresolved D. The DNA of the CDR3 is TGTGCCAGCAGCGCGTCGCCTTACAAACGGTACTTC. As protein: CASSASPYKRYF.